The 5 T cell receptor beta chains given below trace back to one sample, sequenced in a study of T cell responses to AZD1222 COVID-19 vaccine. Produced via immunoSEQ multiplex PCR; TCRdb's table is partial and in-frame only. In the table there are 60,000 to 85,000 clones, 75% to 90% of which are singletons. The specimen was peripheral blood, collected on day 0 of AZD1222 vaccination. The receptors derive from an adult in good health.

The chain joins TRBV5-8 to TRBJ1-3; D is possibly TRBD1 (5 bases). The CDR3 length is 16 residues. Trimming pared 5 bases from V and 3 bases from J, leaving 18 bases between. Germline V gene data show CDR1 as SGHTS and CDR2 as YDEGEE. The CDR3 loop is CASRARGGIDGNTIYF. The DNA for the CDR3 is TGTGCCAGCAGAGCCCGCGGGGGGATCGATGGAAACACCATATATTTT.

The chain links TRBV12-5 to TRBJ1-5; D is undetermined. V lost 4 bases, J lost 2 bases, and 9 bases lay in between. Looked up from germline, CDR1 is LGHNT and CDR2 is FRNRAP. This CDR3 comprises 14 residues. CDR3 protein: CASGSGQRNQPQHF. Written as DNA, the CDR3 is TGTGCTAGTGGTTCCGGCCAGCGCAATCAGCCCCAGCATTTT.

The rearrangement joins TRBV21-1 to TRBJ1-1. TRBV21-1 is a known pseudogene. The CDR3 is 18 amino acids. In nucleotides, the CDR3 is TGTGCCAGCAGCAGGAAGGCCACCGGGACCGCAATCGATAATGAAGCTTTCTTT. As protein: CASSRKATGTAIDNEAFF.

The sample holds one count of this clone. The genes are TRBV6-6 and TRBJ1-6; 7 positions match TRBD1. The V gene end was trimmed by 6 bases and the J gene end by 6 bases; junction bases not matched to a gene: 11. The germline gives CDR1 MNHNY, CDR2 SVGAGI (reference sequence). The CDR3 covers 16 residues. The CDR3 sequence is CASSPKGGTPNSPLHF. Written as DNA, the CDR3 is TGTGCCAGCAGCCCCAAAGGGGGCACCCCTAATTCACCCCTCCACTTT.

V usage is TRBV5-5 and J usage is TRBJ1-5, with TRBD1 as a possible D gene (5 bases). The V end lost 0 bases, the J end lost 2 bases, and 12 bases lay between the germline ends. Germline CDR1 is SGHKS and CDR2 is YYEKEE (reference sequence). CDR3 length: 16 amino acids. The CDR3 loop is CASSLGRQIRNQPQHF. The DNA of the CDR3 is TGTGCCAGCAGCTTGGGTAGACAGATCCGCAATCAGCCCCAGCATTTT. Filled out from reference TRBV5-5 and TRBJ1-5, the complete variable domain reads DAGVTQSPTHLIKTRGQQVTLRCSPISGHKSVSWYQQVLGQGPQFIFQYYEKEERGRGNFPDRFSARQFPNYSSELNVNALLLGDSALYLCASSLGRQIRNQPQHFGDGTRLSIL.